This T cell receptor beta chain came from a study of T-cell reconstitution after alpha-beta-depleted transplantation in children. Study-wide points: Several hundred rapidly expanded clones from non-depleted graft cells reportedly supplied alpha-beta T cells about two months post-transplant. Some patients' high day-60 TCRbeta diversity was attributed to recipient cells surviving conditioning. T-cell counts and diversity were attributed mostly to newly produced T cells one year after transplant.

Unique molecular identifiers were used to barcode this TCRbeta library. A single record per CDR3 protein comes from TCRdb applying MiXCR to the PCR reads. The sample holds around 600,000 distinct CDR3 sequences, about 21% seen once. CDR3 length equals 16 residues. The V end lost 4 bases, the J end lost 6 bases, and 18 bases lay between the germline ends. Germline assignment: CDR1 MNHEY and CDR2 SVGEGT. This clonotype was seen at least ten times. As yet, its antigen is unknown. The chain couples TRBV6-2 or TRBV6-3 to TRBJ2-2; possible D gene TRBD2, 6 bases. The clonotype originates from a boy in the first two years of life who had a stem cell transplant for acute myeloid leukemia, so the T cells may come from the graft donor. This material consisted of PBMCs, mostly from graft donor cells, taken 360 days after TCRalphabeta/CD19-depleted stem cell transplant. The CDR3 sequence: CASSSLAEAGSGELFF. The CDR3 DNA is TGTGCCAGCAGTTCCTTAGCGGAGGCGGGATCCGGGGAGCTGTTTTTT.